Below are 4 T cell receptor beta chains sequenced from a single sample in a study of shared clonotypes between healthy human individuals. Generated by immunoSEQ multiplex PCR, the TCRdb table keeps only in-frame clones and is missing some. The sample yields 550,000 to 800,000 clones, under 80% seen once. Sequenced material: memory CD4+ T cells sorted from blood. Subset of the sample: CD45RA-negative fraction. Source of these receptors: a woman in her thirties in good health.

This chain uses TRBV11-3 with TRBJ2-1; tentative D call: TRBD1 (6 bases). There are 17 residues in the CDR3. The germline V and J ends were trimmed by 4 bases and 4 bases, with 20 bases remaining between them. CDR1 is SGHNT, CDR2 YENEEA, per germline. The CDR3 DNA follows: TGTGCCAGCAGCTCTCAACAGGGACCCCTAGATTACAATGAGCAGTTCTTC. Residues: CASSSQQGPLDYNEQFF.

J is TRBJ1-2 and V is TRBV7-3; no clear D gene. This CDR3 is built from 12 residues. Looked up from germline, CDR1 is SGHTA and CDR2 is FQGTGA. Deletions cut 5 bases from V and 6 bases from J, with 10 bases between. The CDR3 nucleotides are TGTGCCAGCAGCCCATCAATAGATGGCTACACCTTC. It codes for CASSPSIDGYTF.

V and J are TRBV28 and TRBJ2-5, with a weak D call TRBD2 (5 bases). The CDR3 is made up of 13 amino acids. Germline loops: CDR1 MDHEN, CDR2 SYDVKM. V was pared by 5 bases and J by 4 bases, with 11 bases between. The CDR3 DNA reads TGTGCCAGCAGTGTAGCGTCGGCAGAGACCCAGTACTTC. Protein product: CASSVASAETQYF.

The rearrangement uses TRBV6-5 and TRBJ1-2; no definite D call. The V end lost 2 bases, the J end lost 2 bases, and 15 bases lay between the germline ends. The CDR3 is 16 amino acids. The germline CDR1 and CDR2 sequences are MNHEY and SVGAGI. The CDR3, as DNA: TGTGCCAGCAGTTACAGCCTCGGCGAGGGAAACTATGGCTACACCTTC. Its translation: CASSYSLGEGNYGYTF.